The clone carrying this TCR beta chain was observed at least ten times. TCRdb called the 5' RACE reads again in MiXCR, with one record for every CDR3 protein. The sample lists some 320,000 distinct CDR3 sequences, about 10% occurring once. This specimen comes from a study of T cells after yellow fever vaccination. This receptor was obtained from a young man who received the YFV17D yellow fever vaccine. The specimen comprised CD4+ T cells sorted from PBMCs, sampled 45 days after the yellow fever booster vaccination.

The CDR3 DNA is TGTGCCAGCAGGCCTAAGGACAGACTTGGGACTGAAGCTTTCTTT. Translation: CASRPKDRLGTEAFF. This chain connects TRBV7-9 to TRBJ1-1; D is possibly TRBD1 (6 bases). Germline values: CDR1 SEHNR, CDR2 FQNEAQ (reference sequence). The CDR3 is 15 residues long. V lost 6 bases, J lost 5 bases, and 19 bases lay in between.